This entry concerns a single T cell receptor (beta chain). What it binds is unknown. The data were obtained in a study of CD8+ T cells in alopecia areata. Study information: Once tofacitinib had been taken for 6 to 18 months, 6 months off drug followed.

Documented treatment: oral pan-JAK inhibitor, 5-10 mg twice daily. Study-wide results and caveats: Administration of tofacitinib significantly diminished scalp clonality and expanded CD8+ clones within the top 100. Numerous expanded lesional clones remained in scalp and blood during tofacitinib.

CDR1 is SGHAT and CDR2 is FQNNGV in the germline V gene. Trimming left V 1 base short and J 5 bases short, with 9 bases between. This CDR3 has 15 residues. After isolation, RNA underwent reverse transcription to generate cDNA as the sequencing template. Using immunoSEQ multiplex PCR, the repertoire was profiled, and TCRdb retains in-frame clones only, with some absent. The repertoire holds some 150,000 clones, with about four fifths as singletons. The input for sequencing was CD8+ T cells sorted from blood, taken at week 4, from a patient treated with tofacitinib. This receptor was taken from a human donor with alopecia areata. The rearrangement uses TRBV11-2 and TRBJ1-6; perhaps TRBD1 as D (5 bases). CDR3 loop: CASSLAGDDNSPLHF. CDR3 sequence (DNA): TGTGCCAGCAGCTTAGCGGGGGACGATAATTCACCCCTCCACTTT.